Many counts were recorded for the clone carrying this T cell receptor beta chain. This sample is drawn from a study of regulatory T cells in long-lasting Graves disease. The ends were cut back, 0 bases at V and 1 base at J, with 10 bases in the middle. CDR3 size: 15 residues. In germline, CDR1 is SGDLS, CDR2 YYNGEE. Libraries of TCR beta came from iRepertoire HTBI primers plus Arm-PCR of CDR3 regions. TCRdb processed the multiplex PCR reads anew with MiXCR; each CDR3 protein has one entry. The table has approximately 400,000 distinct CDR3 sequences, about 15% seen once; the top ten hold 16%. Time point in this sample: newly diagnosed GD, antithyroid drugs for less than 3 months. PBMC-derived RNA was used for the TCR library. The same sample was also studied in work on T cells in Graves' hyperthyroidism and ophthalmopathy. This second report adds: Hyperthyroidism of Graves' type that showed no ophthalmopathy progression within 18 months was stable.

The chain combines TRBV9 with TRBJ1-1; D remains unclear. The clonotype comes from a woman aged 25 to 39 with Graves disease. Sequenced here: peripheral blood mononuclear cells (PBMCs), sampled at new diagnosis, from a patient treated with antithyroid drugs. The CDR3 DNA reads as TGTGCCAGCAGCGTAGAACCGAGCACGAACACTGAAGCTTTCTTT. Protein: CASSVEPSTNTEAFF.